Below are 11 T cell receptor beta chains sequenced from a single sample in a study of cytomegalovirus exposure and HLA in healthy donors (dated by TCRdb to 2016 to 2017). The receptor library was made with the immunoSEQ multiplex PCR assay. For the multiplex PCR, a mixture combining 60 forward primers for TCR Vbeta segments and 13 reverse primers for TCR Jbeta segments was used. TCRdb mirrors the immuneACCESS table, restricted to in-frame sequences. Some clones are absent from its copies; in checked studies, under half trace to an unresolved V gene, and the reason for the others is unknown. In all, the sample holds about 200,000 clones, and over 75% of those were seen once. In total, the top ten clones hold 2.9% of the sample. Material for sequencing was PBMCs. Source of these receptors: a woman aged 25 to 39 in good health and CMV-seronegative.

V and J are TRBV7-9 and TRBJ1-6; 8 bases match TRBD1. Per the germline V gene, CDR1 is SEHNR and CDR2 is FQNEAQ (reference sequence). This CDR3 spans 14 amino acids. The ends lost 1 base at V and 10 bases at J; junction bases unmatched: 3. This CDR3 is CASSLVQGASPLHF. CDR3 DNA sequence: TGTGCCAGCAGCTTAGTCCAGGGGGCATCACCCCTCCACTTT.

This clone was found a few times. The chain uses TRBV30 and TRBJ2-1; 8 nucleotides match TRBD2. Looked up from germline, CDR1 is GTSNPN and CDR2 is SVGIG (reference sequence). The CDR3 has 16 amino acids. The V segment lost 2 bases and the J segment 9 bases; nucleotides outside the gene matches: 15. The CDR3 DNA reads TGTGCCTGGAGTTCTTTTTCGGGCGGGGGGAGCAGTGAGCAGTTCTTC. Residues: CAWSSFSGGGSSEQFF.

The chain uses TRBV9 and TRBJ2-7; 8 bases align to TRBD1. This CDR3 spans 13 amino acids. Germline values: CDR1 SGDLS, CDR2 YYNGEE. The J segment lost 6 bases and the V segment lost 0 bases, leaving 2 bases of the junction unmatched. CDR3 amino acids: CASSVETGGEQYF. CDR3 DNA: TGTGCCAGCAGCGTAGAAACAGGGGGCGAGCAGTACTTC.

This CDR3 reads CASSQEIIDEQYF. CDR3 coding DNA: TGCGCCAGCAGCCAAGAAATAATCGACGAGCAGTACTTC. The chain joins TRBV4-1 to TRBJ2-7; D is uncertain. The CDR3 covers 13 residues. The germline V gene has CDR1 MGHRA and CDR2 YSYEKL. Trimming stripped 0 bases from V and 5 bases from J, with 8 bases between.

The chain couples TRBV4-1 to TRBJ2-1; 7 bases match TRBD1. This CDR3 comprises 13 residues. From germline, CDR1 is MGHRA and CDR2 YSYEKL. Unmatched junction bases numbered 5, after V lost 4 bases and J lost 8 bases. The CDR3 spells CASSRQQGYEQFF. CDR3 bases: TGCGCCAGCAGCCGTCAACAGGGGTATGAGCAGTTCTTC.

This clone was counted only a few times. J is TRBJ2-3 and V is TRBV6-1; 14 nucleotides agree with TRBD2. There are 15 residues in the CDR3. Germline V gene sequence: CDR1 MNHNS, CDR2 SASEGT. Trimming removed 4 bases from V and 4 bases from J; junction bases left unmatched: 1. The CDR3 reads CASSGLAGGPDTQYF. DNA of the CDR3: TGTGCCAGCAGTGGACTAGCGGGGGGGCCAGATACGCAGTATTTT.

The V and J genes are TRBV6-5 and TRBJ1-1, with D unclear. V lost 0 bases to trimming and J lost 1 base, with 9 bases between them. CDR3 length: 15 residues. CDR1 is MNHEY, CDR2 SVGAGI, per germline. The CDR3 is CASSYSPVRNTEAFF. CDR3 nucleotide sequence: TGTGCCAGCAGTTACTCACCCGTCAGGAACACTGAAGCTTTCTTT.

This clone is classed as medium-sized. The rearrangement uses TRBV19 and TRBJ1-2; 7 bases align to TRBD1. This CDR3 has 15 residues. Looked up from germline, CDR1 is LNHDA and CDR2 is SQIVND (reference sequence). Trimming removed 7 bases from V and 4 bases from J; junction bases left unmatched: 12. The CDR3 sequence is CASTVGQLSSYGYTF. The CDR3 DNA follows: TGTGCCAGTACGGTGGGACAGTTAAGTTCCTATGGCTACACCTTC.

The chain joins TRBV28 to TRBJ2-7; D is perhaps TRBD1 (5 bases). Looked up from germline, CDR1 is MDHEN and CDR2 is SYDVKM. This CDR3 is built from 13 residues. Trimming cost V 3 bases and J 6 bases, with 12 bases left between them. The chain's CDR3 is CASSLLQGLEQYF. As DNA, the CDR3 is TGTGCCAGCAGTTTGCTTCAGGGTCTCGAGCAGTACTTC.

The DNA for the CDR3 is TGTGCCAGCAGCTTCGACAGCGGGCCCGGAAGGAATAATTCACCCCTCCACTTT. Protein: CASSFDSGPGRNNSPLHF. The V call is TRBV7-8, the J call TRBJ1-6, with a possible D match to TRBD1 (5 bases). CDR3 length: 18 residues. Trimming took off 3 bases at V and 5 bases at J, with 20 bases between the two ends. Germline CDR1 SGHVS, CDR2 FQNEAQ.

The chain is built from TRBV19 and TRBJ2-7; tentative D call: TRBD2 (5 bases). Trimming removed 5 bases from V and 1 base from J, with 12 bases in between. The CDR3 runs 14 residues. CDR1 is LNHDA, CDR2 SQIVND, per germline (reference sequence). The CDR3 sequence is CASSPAGRSYEQYF. The CDR3 nucleotides are TGTGCCAGTAGTCCTGCGGGCCGTTCCTACGAGCAGTACTTC.